This T cell receptor (beta chain) was observed in a study of blood T cells in healthy people across ages (dated by TCRdb to between 2015 and 2016). Turning to the overall study: In model experiments, roughly one uniquely barcoded TCR beta cDNA molecule per two T cells was captured by template switching. The donors were divided into four age groups: young (average around 15 years), middle-aged (approximately 39), aged (about 60) and long-lived (roughly 82). Using deep sequencing normalized with unique cDNA molecular identifiers, the study measured how TCR beta repertoire diversity changes with age. To avoid experimental bias, donors of different ages were spread randomly across the sequencing lanes. Using the same blood draw, the study looked at two additional independent replicas of 1 million unique cDNA reads for two donors, one aged 18 to 29 and the other aged 80 or older.

The approximately 40 donors, aged about 6 to 95 years, were systemically healthy Caucasian individuals from Russia. Each donor gave approximately 9.4 milliliters of peripheral blood, drawn into EDTA-treated Vacutainer tubes. Ficoll-Paque density-gradient centrifugation was used to isolate PBMCs, with at least 7 million per sample. Trizol reagent was used to extract total RNA from the PBMCs, yielding at least 5 micrograms per sample. For every donor, flow cytometry on a PBMC aliquot measured the percentage of naive CD45RAhigh/CD27high T cells. From cysteine to phenylalanine, the CDR3 is 16 amino acids long. The DNA shown is the 48-base CDR3, in frame from base 1. V was cut back by 4 bases and J by 7 bases, leaving a gap of 21 bases between them. The germline V gene sets CDR1 to SGDLS and CDR2 to YYNGEE. Library creation used 5' RACE. Sequencer: Illumina HiSeq 2500. The second PCR ran for about 7 to 11 cycles and used a J-beta primer mix along with a sample-barcoded 5' primer. A unique molecular identifier was introduced onto each TCR beta cDNA molecule by a template-switch 5' adaptor carrying 12 random nucleotides. Each sample yielded at least 3 million CDR3-containing paired-end reads. The Mint cDNA synthesis kit, primed by a TRBC-specific oligonucleotide, was used to synthesize first-strand cDNA from all RNA. All cDNA was treated with uracil-DNA glycosylase and then went through a first 18-cycle PCR with the universal primers M1SS and BC2_uni_R. Regarding the original processing steps: Each sample was normalized by randomly selecting 1 million high-quality reads, each carrying a distinct molecular identifier. Reads with shared molecular identifiers were discarded instead of being binned into consensus sequences. MiTCR, run with a Q25 quality threshold and the strictest error-elimination algorithm, handled CDR3 identification, clonotype clustering and error correction. Lower-bound total TCR beta diversity was estimated with a nonparametric unseen species model using Euler transformation. TCRdb cleaned the public reads at Q25 with fastp, built clones with MiXCR and kept in-frame beta chains. When rows share a CDR3 protein, they turn into one entry using the most common DNA and genes. The V and J calls were not made by the authors but by TCRdb's processing. The sample profile shows about 1,500,000 distinct CDR3 sequences; approximately 42% of them were found once. 7.9% of the sample goes to the ten largest clones.

Overall results and qualifications from the work: There was a strong correlation between observed TCR beta diversity and the percentage of naive T cells measured by flow cytometry. Observed TCR beta diversity per million T cells fell roughly linearly with age, and a significant reduction was already apparent by age around 40. Because profiling used bulk unsorted PBMCs, naive and antigen-experienced compartments could not be compared conclusively. Because donor CMV infection status was unknown, age-related changes in expanded clonotypes were potentially confounded. Estimates of total diversity based on one million sequenced T cells were considered lower bounds and underestimates. Compared with the aged group, the long-lived group had more naive CD4+ T cells, fewer expanded clones and increased TCR diversity, suggesting age selection.

On this clonotype: There is no known antigen for this receptor. No much larger clonotype is one base removed from it; base qualities were not supplied.

The TCR was taken from a woman under 30 in good health. The sequenced sample consisted of blood. The chain is assembled from TRBV9 and TRBJ2-1; a weak D assignment points to TRBD2 (6 bases agree). The CDR3 region has the sequence CASSPRPGVEENEQFF. The base sequence is TGTGCCAGCAGCCCCAGACCGGGAGTGGAGGAGAATGAGCAGTTCTTC. The full variable domain, completed from the reference TRBV9 and TRBJ2-1 proteins outside the CDR3, reads DSGVTQTPKHLITATGQRVTLRCSPRSGDLSVYWYQQSLDQGLQFLIQYYNGEERAKGNILERFSAQQFPDLHSELNLSSLELGDSALYFCASSPRPGVEENEQFFGPGTRLTVL.